A selection of T cell receptor beta chains follows, all from one sample in a study of shared clonotypes between healthy human individuals. TCRdb's copy holds only in-frame clones and misses some; the assay was immunoSEQ multiplex PCR. The sample yields about 660,000 clones, over 65% seen once. Sequences were obtained from memory CD4+ T cells sorted from blood. The receptors here all came from a woman aged 25 to 39 in good health. CDR3s include the opening cysteine and the closing phenylalanine or tryptophan.

v_gene,j_gene,CDR3aa
TRBV5-1,TRBJ2-7,CASSLEAGPFEQYF
TRBV5-8,TRBJ2-7,CASSLDLDGTGEQYF
TRBV5-1,TRBJ2-7,CASSLEGQGGYEQYF
TRBV2,TRBJ1-2,CASSPRGSSSGYTF
TRBV2,TRBJ1-5,CASSEATGRQPQHF
TRBV25-1,TRBJ2-1,CASSESSGSLDEQFF
TRBV5-6,TRBJ2-7,CASSGRPDEQYF
TRBV6-5,TRBJ1-6,CATNRHNSPLHF
TRBV18,TRBJ2-7,CASSPQAGPYEQYF
TRBV4-1,TRBJ2-3,CASSLAGGRTSTDTQYF
TRBV7-8,TRBJ2-3,CASSSGRGALDTQYF
TRBV6-6,TRBJ1-2,CASSRTGVNYGYTF
TRBV5-1,TRBJ2-7,CASSLGLEGAGEQYF
TRBV7-2,TRBJ1-4,CASSRQSVTNEKLFF
TRBV18,TRBJ2-5,CASSPGLSRGSQETQYF
TRBV15,TRBJ2-7,CATSRDPLWQGFGYEQYF
TRBV7-8,TRBJ1-4,CASSLGGFVTNEKLFF
TRBV6-5,TRBJ1-2,CASRQGIANYGYTF
TRBV28,TRBJ2-7,CASSFSMAFQYF
TRBV19,TRBJ1-3,CASSTTGGPNTIYF
TRBV6-5,TRBJ2-7,CASREGQGWTYEQYF
TRBV5-1,TRBJ1-2,CASGVDSSNYGYTF
TRBV7-9,TRBJ1-1,CASSFGWTEAFF
TRBV28,TRBJ2-1,CASSPLPGLLYNEQFF
TRBV11-1,TRBJ2-1,CASSPDRRGSYNEQFF
TRBV27,TRBJ2-3,CASSWGLDTDTQYF
TRBV6-5,TRBJ2-7,CASSRDPQSREQYF
TRBV11-2,TRBJ2-7,CASSEGRGYYEQYF
TRBV2,TRBJ2-7,CASSEVVDIPEQYF
TRBV18,TRBJ1-5,CASSLVGGDQPQHF
TRBV7-2,TRBJ1-2,CASSLRRVNNYGYTF
TRBV7-7,TRBJ2-5,CASSLAGGGETQYF
TRBV2,TRBJ2-1,CASSVGEIYEQFF
TRBV29-1,TRBJ2-2,CSVARTGTGELFF
TRBV5-8,TRBJ2-2,CASSPGQGSRTGELFF
TRBV4-1,TRBJ1-2,CASSQISLWISEGYTF
TRBV19,TRBJ2-1,CASSMGGRSYNEQFF